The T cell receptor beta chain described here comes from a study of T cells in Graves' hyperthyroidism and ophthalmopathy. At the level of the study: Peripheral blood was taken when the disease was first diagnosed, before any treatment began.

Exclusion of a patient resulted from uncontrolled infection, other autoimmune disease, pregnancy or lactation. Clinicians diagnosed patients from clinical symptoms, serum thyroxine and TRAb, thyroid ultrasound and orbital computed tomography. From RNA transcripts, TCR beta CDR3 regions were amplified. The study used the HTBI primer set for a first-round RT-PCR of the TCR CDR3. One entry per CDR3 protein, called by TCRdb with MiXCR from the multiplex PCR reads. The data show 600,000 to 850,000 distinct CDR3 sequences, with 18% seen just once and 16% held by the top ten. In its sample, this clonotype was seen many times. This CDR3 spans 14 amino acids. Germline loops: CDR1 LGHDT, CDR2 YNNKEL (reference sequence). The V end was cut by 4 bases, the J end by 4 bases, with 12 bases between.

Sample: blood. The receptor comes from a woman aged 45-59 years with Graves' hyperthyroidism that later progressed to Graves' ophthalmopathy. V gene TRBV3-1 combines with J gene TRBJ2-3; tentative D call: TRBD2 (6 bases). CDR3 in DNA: TGTGCCAGCAGCCCCCCCGGGGGAGCAGATACGCAGTATTTT. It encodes CASSPPGGADTQYF.